Listed below are T cell receptor beta chains from one sample, sequenced in a study of CD4 T cells in relation to SARS-CoV-2 and coronaviruses. Generated by immunoSEQ multiplex PCR, the TCRdb table keeps only in-frame clones and is missing some. Altogether 15,000 to 20,000 clones are present, 65% to 80% being singletons, with the ten largest covering around 28%. For these receptors, no antigen is known. Sequenced: CD4+ T cells from PBMCs, cultured in vitro. The receptors come from a human donor in good health. Each CDR3 is given with its conserved first and last residue. A D gene is named only where the DNA matches it firmly. Only some rows state a clone size, as once, few, many or a class for expanded clones.

.,.,TRBV25-1,TRBJ1-3,CASSAGTSRGNTIYF,TGTGCCAGCAGTGCCGGGACCTCACGAGGAAACACCATATATTTT
TRBD1,once,TRBV24-1,TRBJ1-2,CATSDHRGPNSRYGYTF,TGTGCCACCAGTGATCACAGGGGGCCTAACTCTCGGTATGGCTACACCTTC
TRBD2,.,TRBV3-1/TRBV3-2,TRBJ2-1,CASSSQTSTEQFF,TGTGCCAGCAGCTCCCAGACTAGCACTGAGCAGTTCTTC
.,few,TRBV7-8,TRBJ1-1,CASSFGRNTEAFF,TGTGCCAGCAGCTTCGGCAGGAACACTGAAGCTTTCTTT
TRBD1,.,TRBV24-1,TRBJ1-4,CATSDGGRGPREKLFF,TGTGCCACCAGTGATGGAGGCAGGGGGCCACGGGAAAAACTGTTTTTT
.,.,TRBV6-6,TRBJ2-1,CASSPHQDRSDEQFF,TGTGCCAGCAGTCCCCATCAGGACAGAAGCGATGAGCAGTTCTTC
TRBD1,.,TRBV7-7,TRBJ2-7,CASSSGTGDSYEQYF,TGTGCCAGCAGCTCTGGGACAGGGGATTCCTACGAGCAGTACTTC
.,.,TRBV9,TRBJ2-5,CASSVARTEETQYF,TGTGCCAGCAGCGTAGCCAGGACAGAAGAGACCCAGTACTTC
TRBD1,.,TRBV3-1/TRBV3-2,TRBJ1-1,CASSQGQGETEAFF,TGTGCCAGCAGCCAAGGCCAGGGGGAAACTGAAGCTTTCTTT
.,once,TRBV28,TRBJ1-4,CASSYTGYEKLFF,TGTGCCAGCAGTTATACAGGGTACGAAAAACTGTTTTTT
.,.,TRBV27,TRBJ1-3,CASSLFGADQGNTIYF,TGTGCCAGCAGTTTATTCGGGGCAGACCAGGGAAACACCATATATTTT
.,.,TRBV7-3,TRBJ2-7,CASSLSHQGYGEQYF,TGTGCCAGCAGCTTAAGCCATCAGGGTTACGGCGAGCAGTACTTC
TRBD2,.,TRBV5-4,TRBJ2-5,CASSPGLAGQETQYF,TGTGCCAGCAGCCCGGGACTAGCGGGCCAAGAGACCCAGTACTTC
.,.,TRBV28,TRBJ2-7,CASSLQPSLGYEQYF,TGTGCCAGCAGTTTACAGCCATCATTGGGCTACGAGCAGTACTTC
.,.,TRBV25-1,TRBJ2-4,CASSDGTLLAKNIQYF,TGTGCCAGCAGTGACGGGACGTTATTAGCCAAAAACATTCAGTACTTC
TRBD1,few,TRBV9,TRBJ1-2,CASSVGPDRAPSNYGYTF,TGTGCCAGCAGCGTAGGCCCGGACAGGGCCCCTTCTAACTATGGCTACACCTTC
.,.,TRBV5-1,TRBJ1-1,CASSSLAGGNTEAFF,TGCGCCAGCAGCTCCCTCGCTGGGGGGAACACTGAAGCTTTCTTT
TRBD2,.,TRBV11-2,TRBJ2-7,CASSPRISGDEQYF,TGTGCCAGCAGCCCCAGAATAAGCGGGGACGAGCAGTACTTC
.,.,TRBV12-5,TRBJ1-3,CASGLNRVGNTIYF,TGTGCTAGTGGGTTGAATAGGGTTGGAAACACCATATATTTT
.,.,TRBV4-2,TRBJ1-2,CASSQEVGGGQSNLYGYTF,TGTGCCAGCAGCCAAGAGGTGGGGGGGGGCCAAAGCAACTTATATGGCTACACCTTC
TRBD2,.,TRBV7-9,TRBJ2-1,CASSHPWLAGGGEQFF,TGTGCCAGCAGCCACCCTTGGCTAGCGGGAGGTGGTGAGCAGTTCTTC
.,few,TRBV4-1,TRBJ2-7,CASSHSLYSYEQYF,TGCGCCAGCAGCCATTCGCTGTACTCCTACGAGCAGTACTTC
TRBD1,once,TRBV20-1,TRBJ1-5,CSASHRGFDRNQPQHF,TGCAGTGCTAGTCACAGGGGGTTTGATCGCAATCAGCCCCAGCATTTT
TRBD1,.,TRBV27,TRBJ2-5,CASSAPGQAKETQYF,TGTGCCAGCAGTGCACCGGGACAGGCGAAAGAGACCCAGTACTTC
.,.,TRBV15,TRBJ2-7,CATSRPGWGYEQYF,TGTGCCACCAGCCGCCCAGGGTGGGGGTACGAGCAGTACTTC
.,.,TRBV11-3,TRBJ2-1,CASSRDLYNEQFF,TGTGCCAGCAGCCGGGATTTGTACAATGAGCAGTTCTTC
TRBD2,.,TRBV3-1/TRBV3-2,TRBJ2-1,CASSLLTSGPGNEQFF,TGTGCCAGCAGCCTATTGACTAGCGGCCCCGGCAATGAGCAGTTCTTC
.,.,TRBV4-2,TRBJ2-1,CASSQDIAGEQFF,TGTGCCAGCAGCCAAGATATTGCGGGTGAGCAGTTCTTC
TRBD2,.,TRBV6-5,TRBJ2-5,CASGLAGGPLETQYF,TGTGCCAGCGGTCTAGCGGGAGGGCCTTTGGAAACCCAGTACTTC
TRBD1,.,TRBV5-1,TRBJ1-1,CASSTGQGGMNTEAFF,TGCGCCAGCAGCACCGGACAGGGGGGGATGAACACTGAAGCTTTCTTT
.,.,TRBV7-8,TRBJ1-5,CASSPRTASNQPQHF,TGTGCCAGCAGCCCCAGGACAGCTAGCAATCAGCCCCAGCATTTT
TRBD2,.,TRBV6-4,TRBJ2-1,CASSDLAGGGDEQFF,TGTGCCAGCAGTGACCTAGCGGGAGGCGGCGATGAGCAGTTCTTC
.,.,TRBV5-1,TRBJ1-4,CASSRSGEPNEKLFF,TGCGCCAGCAGCCGTTCGGGGGAACCTAATGAAAAACTGTTTTTT
.,.,TRBV18,TRBJ1-3,CASSPGESGNTIYF,TGTGCCAGCTCACCGGGCGAGTCTGGAAACACCATATATTTT
.,.,TRBV6-5,TRBJ2-1,CASRGGGGNEQFF,TGTGCCAGCAGAGGAGGAGGGGGCAATGAGCAGTTCTTC
.,.,TRBV6-5,TRBJ2-7,CASRAQSSYEQYF,TGTGCCAGCAGGGCACAGAGCTCCTACGAGCAGTACTTC
.,few,TRBV5-1,TRBJ1-1,CASSWARGGNTEAFF,TGCGCCAGCAGCTGGGCGAGGGGAGGGAACACTGAAGCTTTCTTT
TRBD1,.,TRBV2,TRBJ1-5,CASKPDRGPYSNQPQHF,TGTGCCAGCAAACCCGACAGGGGGCCGTATAGCAATCAGCCCCAGCATTTT
.,.,TRBV14,TRBJ1-1,CASSLTGHPNTEAFF,TGTGCCAGCAGCCTGACCGGACACCCGAACACTGAAGCTTTCTTT
.,few,TRBV25-1,TRBJ2-5,CASSDKETQYF,TGTGCCAGCAGTGACAAGGAGACCCAGTACTTC
TRBD1,.,TRBV3-1/TRBV3-2,TRBJ2-1,CASRPTQGVSLNNEQFF,TGTGCCAGCAGACCTACCCAGGGGGTGTCCTTAAACAATGAGCAGTTCTTC
.,.,TRBV28,TRBJ1-5,CASSFTGGGGQPQHF,TGTGCCAGCAGTTTTACCGGGGGAGGCGGCCAGCCCCAGCATTTT